The clone carrying this T cell receptor (beta chain) was seen ten or more times. Trimming shortened V by 6 bases and J by 9 bases, and 18 bases separated the two germline ends. CDR1 is MGHRA, CDR2 YSYEKL, per germline. The CDR3 totals 14 residues. TCR cDNA, made by 5'RACE template switching, carried an added universal primer site and UMIs. From the 5' RACE reads, TCRdb called clonotypes with MiXCR, one entry per CDR3 protein. This table holds around 53,000 distinct CDR3 sequences, 6.5% to 8% found once. These data come from a study of T cells after yellow fever vaccination. The chain joins TRBV4-1 to TRBJ1-5; the D gene is possibly TRBD1 (6 bases). This sequence was found in a man younger than 35 who received the YFV17D yellow fever vaccine. The sequences come from CD8+ T cells not binding an NS4B(214-222) dextramer, sorted from PBMCs, collected about 49 days after the first yellow fever vaccination. CDR3: CASSRQGLGSPQHF. CDR3 in DNA: TGCGCCAGCAGTCGCCAGGGGCTGGGTTCGCCCCAGCATTTT.